This TCR beta chain was captured in a study of vaccination and CD4 T cells after COVID-19. Sequenced with the Oncomine TCR Beta short-read assay was DNA taken from cultured CD4+ T cells. One entry per CDR3 protein, called by TCRdb with MiXCR from the PCR reads. The sample contains around 20,000 distinct CDR3 sequences, under 70% of which appear only once. The sample's treatment: approximately nine-day PBMC culture with coronavirus spike peptide pools or control peptides (ViraFEST assay). On this clonotype: What it recognizes is unknown.

The TCR comes from a human donor who had recovered from COVID-19. The sample consisted of CD4+ T cells from blood, cultured in vitro.

CDR3 in DNA: TGTGCCAGCAGCTTAGCTGTTAGGGCTTTCTTT. Residues: CASSLAVRAFF. This chain connects TRBV7-2 to TRBJ1-1, with D uncertain. The germline CDR1 and CDR2 sequences are SGHTA and FQGNSA. The V end lost 0 bases, the J end lost 11 bases, and 7 bases lay between the germline ends. The CDR3 contains 11 residues.